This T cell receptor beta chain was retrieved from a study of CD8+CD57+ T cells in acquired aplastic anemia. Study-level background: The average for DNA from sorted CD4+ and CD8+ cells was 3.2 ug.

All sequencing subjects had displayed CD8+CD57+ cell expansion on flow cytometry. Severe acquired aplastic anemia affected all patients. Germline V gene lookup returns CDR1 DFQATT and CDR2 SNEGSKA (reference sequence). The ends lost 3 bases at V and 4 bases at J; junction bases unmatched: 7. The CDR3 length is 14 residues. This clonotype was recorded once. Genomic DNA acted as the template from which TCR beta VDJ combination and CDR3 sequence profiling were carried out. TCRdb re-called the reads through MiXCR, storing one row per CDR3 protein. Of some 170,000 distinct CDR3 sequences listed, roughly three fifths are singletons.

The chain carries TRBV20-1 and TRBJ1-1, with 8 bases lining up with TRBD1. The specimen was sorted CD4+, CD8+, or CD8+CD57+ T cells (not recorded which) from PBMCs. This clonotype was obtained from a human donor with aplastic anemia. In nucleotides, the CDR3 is TGCAGTGCTAGTAACCAGGGGGCTTTCACTGAAGCTTTCTTT. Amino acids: CSASNQGAFTEAFF.